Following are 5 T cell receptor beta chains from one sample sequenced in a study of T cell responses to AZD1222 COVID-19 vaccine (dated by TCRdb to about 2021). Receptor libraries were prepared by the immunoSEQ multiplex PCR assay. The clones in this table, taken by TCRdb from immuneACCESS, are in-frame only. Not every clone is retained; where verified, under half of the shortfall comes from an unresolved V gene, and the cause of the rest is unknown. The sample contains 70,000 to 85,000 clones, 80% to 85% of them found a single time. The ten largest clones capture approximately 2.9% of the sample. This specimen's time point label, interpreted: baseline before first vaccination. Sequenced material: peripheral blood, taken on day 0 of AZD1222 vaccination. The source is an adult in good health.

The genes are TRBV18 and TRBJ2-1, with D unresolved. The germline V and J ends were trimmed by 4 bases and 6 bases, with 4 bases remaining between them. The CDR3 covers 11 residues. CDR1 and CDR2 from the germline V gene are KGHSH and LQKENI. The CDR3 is CASSLGNEQFF. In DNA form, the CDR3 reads TGTGCCAGCTCACTGGGCAATGAGCAGTTCTTC.

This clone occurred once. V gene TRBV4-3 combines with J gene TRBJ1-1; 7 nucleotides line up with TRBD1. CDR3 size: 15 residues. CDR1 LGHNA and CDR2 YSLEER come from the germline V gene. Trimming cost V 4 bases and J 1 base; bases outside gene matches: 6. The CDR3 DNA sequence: TGCGCCAGCAGCCTGAACAGGGGAGGGAACACTGAAGCTTTCTTT. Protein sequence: CASSLNRGGNTEAFF.

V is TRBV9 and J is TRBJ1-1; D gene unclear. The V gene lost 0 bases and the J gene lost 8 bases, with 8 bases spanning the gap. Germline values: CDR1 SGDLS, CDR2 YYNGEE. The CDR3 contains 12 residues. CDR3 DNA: TGTGCCAGCAGCGTAGAAGTCAGGGAAGCTTTCTTT. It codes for CASSVEVREAFF.

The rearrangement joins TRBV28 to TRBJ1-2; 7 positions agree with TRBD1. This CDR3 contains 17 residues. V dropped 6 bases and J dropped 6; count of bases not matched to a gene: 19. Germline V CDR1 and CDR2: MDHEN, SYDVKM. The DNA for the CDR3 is TGTGCCAGCAGCCTTATGGGCCCCACGACAGGGAACCATGGCTACACCTTC. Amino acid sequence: CASSLMGPTTGNHGYTF.

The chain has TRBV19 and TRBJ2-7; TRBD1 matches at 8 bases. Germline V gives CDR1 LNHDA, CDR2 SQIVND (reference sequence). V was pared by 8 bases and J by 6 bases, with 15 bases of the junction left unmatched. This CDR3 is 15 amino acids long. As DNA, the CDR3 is TGTGCCAGTGGTGCAGGGGCAGGGGGCCGCGGCGAGCAGTACTTC. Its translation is CASGAGAGGRGEQYF.